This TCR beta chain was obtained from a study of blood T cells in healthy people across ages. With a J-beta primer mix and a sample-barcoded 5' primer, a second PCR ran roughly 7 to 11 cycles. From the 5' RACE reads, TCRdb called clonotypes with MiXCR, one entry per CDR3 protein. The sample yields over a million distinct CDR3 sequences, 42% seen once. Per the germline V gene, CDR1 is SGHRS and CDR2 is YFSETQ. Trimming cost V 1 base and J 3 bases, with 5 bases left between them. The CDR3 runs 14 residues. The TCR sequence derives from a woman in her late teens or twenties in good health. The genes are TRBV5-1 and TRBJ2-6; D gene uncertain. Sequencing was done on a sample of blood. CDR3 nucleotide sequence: TGCGCCAGCAGCTTGTGGTTTGGGGCCAACGTCCTGACTTTC. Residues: CASSLWFGANVLTF.